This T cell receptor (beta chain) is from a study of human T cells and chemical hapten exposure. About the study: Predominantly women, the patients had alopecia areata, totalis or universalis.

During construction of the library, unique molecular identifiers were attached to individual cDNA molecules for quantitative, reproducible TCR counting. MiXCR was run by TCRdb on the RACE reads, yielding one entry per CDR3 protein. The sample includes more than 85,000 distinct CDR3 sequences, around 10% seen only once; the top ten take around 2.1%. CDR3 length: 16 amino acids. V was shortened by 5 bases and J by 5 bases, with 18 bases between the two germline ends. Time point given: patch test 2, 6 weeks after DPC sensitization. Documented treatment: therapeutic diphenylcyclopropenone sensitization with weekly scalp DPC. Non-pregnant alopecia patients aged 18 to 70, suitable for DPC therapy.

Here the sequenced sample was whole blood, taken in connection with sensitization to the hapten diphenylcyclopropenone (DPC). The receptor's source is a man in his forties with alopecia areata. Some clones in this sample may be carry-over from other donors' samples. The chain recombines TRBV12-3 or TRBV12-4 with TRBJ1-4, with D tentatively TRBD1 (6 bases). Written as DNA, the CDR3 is TGTGCCAGCAGTCCGACAGGTCAGGTCGGAAATGAAAAACTGTTTTTT. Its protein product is CASSPTGQVGNEKLFF.